Each of the 25 T cell receptor beta chains below was sequenced from the same sample in a study of human T cells and chemical hapten exposure. TCRdb ran MiXCR on the RACE reads and lists one entry per CDR3 protein. The data hold roughly 380,000 distinct CDR3 sequences, with 5% to 6.5% observed a single time. Specified time point: pre-sensitization, week 0. Noted treatment: therapeutic diphenylcyclopropenone sensitization with weekly scalp DPC. This material consisted of whole blood, taken in connection with sensitization to the hapten diphenylcyclopropenone (DPC). These receptor sequences come from a woman in her forties or fifties with alopecia areata. Some clones in this sample may be carry-over from other donors' samples.

This chain uses TRBV27 with TRBJ1-5; D unclear. The germline V and J ends were trimmed by 8 bases and 3 bases, with 14 bases remaining between them. The CDR3 covers 14 residues. CDR1 MNHEY and CDR2 SMNVEV come from the germline V gene (reference sequence). CDR3 sequence reads: CASGSGRVNQPQHF. The CDR3, as DNA: TGTGCCAGCGGGTCCGGGCGGGTCAATCAGCCCCAGCATTTT.

This clonotype was seen a few times. The rearrangement links TRBV2 to TRBJ2-3; 7 nucleotides match TRBD2. This CDR3 has 11 residues. Germline CDR1 SNHLY, CDR2 FYNNEI. V gave up 4 bases and J gave up 14 bases; unmatched junction bases: 6. CDR3: CASSATSPSYF. CDR3 bases: TGTGCCAGCAGTGCGACTAGCCCCTCGTATTTT.

This clonotype appeared many times. The J gene is TRBJ1-5, the V gene TRBV19, with 8 bases that match TRBD1. The J segment lost 4 bases and the V segment lost 5 bases, leaving 4 bases of the junction unmatched. The CDR3 is made up of 14 amino acids. Germline V gene lookup returns CDR1 LNHDA and CDR2 SQIVND (reference sequence). Here the CDR3 reads CASSGTGGNQPQHF. The CDR3 coding sequence is TGTGCCAGTAGTGGAACAGGGGGGAATCAGCCCCAGCATTTT.

Many counts were recorded for this clonotype. J is TRBJ2-3 and V is TRBV3-1; D perhaps matches TRBD1 (6 bases). The CDR3 covers 15 residues. CDR1 is LGHDT and CDR2 is YNNKEL in the germline V gene (reference sequence). The germline V and J ends were trimmed by 1 base and 2 bases, with 10 bases remaining between them. The CDR3 reads CASSQGTAYTDTQYF. The CDR3 nucleotides are TGTGCCAGCAGCCAAGGGACAGCGTACACAGATACGCAGTATTTT.

In nucleotides, the CDR3 is TGTGCCAGCAGATACGCCGGAATAGGGCGGCCCCAGCATTTT. This translates into CASRYAGIGRPQHF. The V call is TRBV12-3 or TRBV12-4, the J call TRBJ1-5; D not resolved. The CDR3 sequence is 14 residues long. With 6 bases removed from V and 9 bases from J, the gap between germline ends came to 18 bases.

The chain has TRBV6-1 and TRBJ1-2; 7 nucleotides agree with TRBD1. V lost 6 bases to trimming and J lost 6 bases; unmatched junction nucleotides: 10. This CDR3 spans 14 amino acids. Germline V gives CDR1 MNHNS, CDR2 SASEGT. This chain's CDR3 is CASSDRANKNGYTF. As DNA, the CDR3 is TGTGCCAGCAGCGACAGGGCCAACAAAAATGGCTACACCTTC.

This clonotype was picked up many times. J is TRBJ2-2 and V is TRBV9; no clear D gene. CDR3 length: 14 residues. The ends were cut back, 4 bases at V and 0 bases at J, with 7 bases in the middle. Per germline, CDR1 SGDLS and CDR2 YYNGEE. CDR3 in DNA: TGTGCCAGCAGCCCCAGAACGAACACCGGGGAGCTGTTTTTT. Translating gives CASSPRTNTGELFF.

The V gene is TRBV7-2, the J gene TRBJ2-6; D call uncertain. Germline-derived CDR1 and CDR2 are SGHTA and FQGNSA. Deletions cut 6 bases from V and 2 bases from J, with 11 bases between. The CDR3 covers 15 residues. The CDR3 coding sequence is TGTGCCAGCAGTCATAGACAAGCTGGGGCCAACGTCCTGACTTTC. Translated: CASSHRQAGANVLTF.

About this clonotype: This may stem from a read error, because a much larger clone lies one nucleotide away. The rearrangement links TRBV7-9 to TRBJ1-6, with 9 bases aligning to TRBD1. Trimming at V came to 0 bases and at J to 14 bases, leaving 11 bases not matched to a gene. The CDR3 covers 16 residues. The germline V gene has CDR1 SEHNR and CDR2 FQNEAQ (reference sequence). DNA for the CDR3: TGTGCCAGCAGCTTAGCCTTGACAGGGGGAGGGTCATCCCTCCACTTT. Protein sequence: CASSLALTGGGSSLHF.

Comment on this clonotype: At one end, the junction sequence differs from germline, possibly due to a read error. The chain links TRBV28 to TRBJ2-4, with TRBD2 matching over 11 bases. Germline CDR1 reads MDHEN; CDR2 reads SYDVKM. The CDR3 length is 15 residues. CDR3 sequence: CASKGLAGGENIPYF. CDR3 nucleotides: TGTGCCAGCAAAGGGCTAGCGGGAGGTGAAAACATTCCGTACTTC.

This clonotype was counted many times. The rearrangement joins TRBV3-1 to TRBJ2-5; no definite D call. The V gene's germline CDR1 is LGHDT and CDR2 YNNKEL (reference sequence). Trimming stripped 5 bases from V and 5 bases from J, with 6 bases between. CDR3 length equals 11 residues. This CDR3 is CASSKPETQYF. The CDR3 nucleotides are TGTGCCAGCAGCAAACCTGAGACCCAGTACTTC.

V is TRBV27 and J is TRBJ1-6; 8 bases are shared with TRBD1. Germline CDR1 reads MNHEY; CDR2 reads SMNVEV (reference sequence). The CDR3 consists of 15 residues. The junction had 9 bases not matched to a gene; V was cut back by 4 bases and J by 10 bases. The CDR3 loop reads CASSSSGGERSPLHF. In DNA, the CDR3 is TGTGCCAGCAGTTCATCAGGGGGCGAGAGGTCACCCCTCCACTTT.

This clonotype was seen only a few times. V gene TRBV29-1 combines with J gene TRBJ2-7; 8 bases map to TRBD2. The trim removed 4 bases at V and 5 bases at J, leaving 4 bases unmatched. There are 12 residues in the CDR3. Germline CDR1 and CDR2: SQVTM and ANQGSEA. The CDR3 DNA is TGCAGCGTTGGGGGACTAGGGAACGAGCAGTACTTC. As protein: CSVGGLGNEQYF.

This chain links TRBV20-1 with TRBJ1-2; a weak D match, TRBD1 (5 bases). V was pared by 2 bases and J by 2 bases, with 12 bases between. Per the germline V gene, CDR1 is DFQATT and CDR2 is SNEGSKA (reference sequence). The CDR3 extends over 14 amino acids. CDR3 sequence reads: CSARMGQQNYGYTF. Written as DNA, the CDR3 is TGCAGTGCTAGAATGGGGCAGCAGAACTATGGCTACACCTTC.

A few counts support this clonotype. V usage is TRBV6-4 and J usage is TRBJ1-5; 7 bases agree with TRBD1. The ends lost 6 bases at V and 6 bases at J; junction bases unmatched: 8. This CDR3 has 14 residues. Looked up from germline, CDR1 is MRHNA and CDR2 is SNTAGT. In DNA form, the CDR3 reads TGTGCCAGCAGCCGACAGGGTGCGTGTCAGCCCCAGCATTTT. Translation gives CASSRQGACQPQHF.

To note about this clonotype: Given a much more abundant clone one base away, this may be a read error. The genes are TRBV13 and TRBJ1-1; the D gene is possibly TRBD1 (6 bases). The ends were cut back, 4 bases at V and 4 bases at J, with 16 bases in the middle. The CDR3 runs to 15 residues. The germline V gene has CDR1 PRHDT and CDR2 FYEKMQ (reference sequence). This CDR3 reads CASSSRTGNVTEAFF. The CDR3 DNA reads TGTGCCAGCAGCTCCCGAACAGGGAACGTCACTGAAGCTTTCTTT. Using reference TRBV13 and TRBJ1-1 for the parts outside the CDR3, the full variable domain is AAGVIQSPRHLIKEKRETATLKCYPIPRHDTVYWYQQGPGQDPQFLISFYEKMQSDKGSIPDRFSAQQFSDYHSELNMSSLELGDSALYFCASSSRTGNVTEAFFGQGTRLTVV.

The V and J genes are TRBV6-6 and TRBJ1-1, with D hard to call. Trimming pared 11 bases from V and 11 bases from J, leaving 15 bases between. This CDR3 has 10 residues. Germline values: CDR1 MNHNY, CDR2 SVGAGI (reference sequence). The CDR3 nucleotides read TGTGCCGCGGAGGGTAAGGAGGCTTTCTTT. Translating it yields CAAEGKEAFF.

This clonotype was seen a few times. V and J are TRBV24-1 and TRBJ2-3; 11 bases agree with TRBD2. Germline lookup yields CDR1 KGHDR and CDR2 SFDVKD. This CDR3 contains 15 residues. V shed 9 bases, J shed 1 base, and the junction held 5 bases outside the gene matches. The CDR3 DNA reads TGTGCCACCTCGCAACTAGCGGGGGGCACAGATACGCAGTATTTT. Translation: CATSQLAGGTDTQYF.

This clonotype was observed at least ten times. V and J are TRBV20-1 and TRBJ2-1, with TRBD2 matching over 7 bases. This CDR3 spans 14 amino acids. Germline V gene data show CDR1 as DFQATT and CDR2 as SNEGSKA (reference sequence). V lost 1 base to trimming and J lost 7 bases; unmatched junction nucleotides: 7. The DNA of the CDR3 is TGCAGTGCTAGAGTCGCGGGAGAAGAGAATGAGCAGTTCTTC. This translates into CSARVAGEENEQFF.

This clonotype was seen at least ten times. The genes are TRBV25-1 and TRBJ2-1, with D perhaps TRBD1 (6 bases). This CDR3 is 12 amino acids long. The ends were cut back, 6 bases at V and 9 bases at J, with 12 bases in the middle. Germline CDR1 reads MGHDK; CDR2 reads SYGVNS. The CDR3 loop is CASRDARGEQFF. DNA of the CDR3: TGTGCCAGCAGGGACGCCAGGGGTGAGCAGTTCTTC.

The J gene is TRBJ1-5, the V gene TRBV24-1, with D possibly matching TRBD1 (6 bases). Trimming removed 4 bases at V and 7 bases at J, with 13 bases between. Germline V CDR1 and CDR2: KGHDR, SFDVKD. This CDR3 has 14 amino acids. CDR3 in DNA: TGTGCCACCAGTGACCGAATACAGGGACAGCCCCAGCATTTT. This encodes CATSDRIQGQPQHF.

This clonotype appeared many times. This rearrangement joins TRBV2 to TRBJ2-5, with 10 bases lining up with TRBD1. This CDR3 is 15 amino acids long. The V segment lost 5 bases and the J segment 5 bases; nucleotides outside the gene matches: 8. The germline V gene has CDR1 SNHLY and CDR2 FYNNEI. The CDR3 loop is CASSTRQGATETQYF. CDR3 DNA sequence: TGTGCCAGCAGTACTAGACAGGGGGCAACGGAGACCCAGTACTTC.

This clonotype was counted a few times. DNA for the CDR3: TGTGCCAGCAGCCAACCCCCGGGACTAGCGAACCAAGAGACCCAGTACTTC. Protein: CASSQPPGLANQETQYF. This sequence joins TRBV3-1 and TRBJ2-5; 10 bases match TRBD2. After removal of 2 bases from V and 0 bases from J, the junction contained 6 bases not matched to a gene. Per germline, CDR1 LGHDT and CDR2 YNNKEL (reference sequence). The CDR3 extends over 17 amino acids.

This clonotype was detected a few times. V usage is TRBV5-1 and J usage is TRBJ2-1; 7 nucleotides match TRBD1. The CDR3 extends over 15 amino acids. Germline V gene data show CDR1 as SGHRS and CDR2 as YFSETQ. V gave up 2 bases and J gave up 3 bases; unmatched junction bases: 5. CDR3 DNA: TGCGCCAGCAGCTTATCCGGGACAGACTACAATGAGCAGTTCTTC. It yields the protein CASSLSGTDYNEQFF.

This clonotype was seen repeatedly, ten times or more. The CDR3 here is CASSQDTPADTQYF. The CDR3 DNA follows: TGTGCCAGCAGCCAAGACACCCCAGCAGATACGCAGTATTTT. The rearrangement uses TRBV3-1 and TRBJ2-3; D gene uncertain. The V end lost 0 bases, the J end lost 4 bases, and 8 bases lay between the germline ends. The CDR3 has 14 residues. In germline, CDR1 is LGHDT, CDR2 YNNKEL (reference sequence).